The T cell receptor beta chain under discussion was sequenced for a study of cytomegalovirus exposure and HLA in healthy donors. This CDR3 comprises 18 residues. Germline lookup yields CDR1 SGHVS and CDR2 FNYEAQ. V lost 3 bases, J lost 4 bases, and 10 bases stayed unmatched. Generated by immunoSEQ multiplex PCR, the TCRdb table keeps only in-frame clones and is missing some. This table holds 95,000 to 150,000 clones, approximately 88% found once. The specimen sequenced was PBMCs. The clonotype comes from a woman between 18 and 29 years old in good health and CMV-seronegative. The gene calls are TRBV7-6 and TRBJ2-3; 13 bases map to TRBD2. CDR3: CASSFGTSGTGGADTQYF. Written as DNA, the CDR3 is TGTGCCAGCAGCTTTGGGACTAGCGGGACTGGAGGCGCAGATACGCAGTATTTT.